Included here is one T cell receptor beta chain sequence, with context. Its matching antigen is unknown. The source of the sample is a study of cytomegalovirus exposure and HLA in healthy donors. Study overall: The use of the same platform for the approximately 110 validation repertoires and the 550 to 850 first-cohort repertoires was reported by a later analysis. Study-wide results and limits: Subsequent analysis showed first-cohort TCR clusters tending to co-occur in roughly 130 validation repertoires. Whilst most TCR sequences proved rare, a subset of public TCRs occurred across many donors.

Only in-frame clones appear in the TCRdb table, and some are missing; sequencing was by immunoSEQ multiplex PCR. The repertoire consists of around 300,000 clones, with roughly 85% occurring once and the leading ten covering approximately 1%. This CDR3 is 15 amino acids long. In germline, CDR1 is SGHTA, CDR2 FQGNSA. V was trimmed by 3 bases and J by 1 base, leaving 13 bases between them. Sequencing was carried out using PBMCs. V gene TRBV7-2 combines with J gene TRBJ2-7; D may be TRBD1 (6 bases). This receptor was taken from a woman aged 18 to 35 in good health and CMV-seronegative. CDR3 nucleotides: TGTGCCAGCAGCTTGACGGCCGACAGGTCCTACGAGCAGTACTTC. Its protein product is CASSLTADRSYEQYF.